The 24 T cell receptor beta chains presented below share a single source sample, sequenced in a study of graft-versus-host responses after intestinal transplantation. Generated by immunoSEQ multiplex PCR, the TCRdb table keeps only in-frame clones and is missing some. Of more than 10,000 clones detected, approximately 30% appear once; the ten largest clones hold 1.5% to 2%. Sequencing used alloreactive CD4+ T cells from a mixed lymphocyte reaction culture, obtained before transplantation. Subset noted: CFSE-low proliferating T cells sorted from roughly six-day pre-transplant mixed lymphocyte reaction (GvH or HvG direction). Receptors originate from a human patient who was an organ donor for intestinal transplantation.

This clone was counted a few times. V is TRBV10-3 and J is TRBJ2-7; possibly TRBD1 for D (5 bases). V was shortened by 10 bases and J by 2 bases, with 18 bases between the two germline ends. Per the germline V gene, CDR1 is ENHRY and CDR2 is SYGVKD. This CDR3 has 14 residues. CDR3 sequence: CASSFTGTTYEQYF. The CDR3, as DNA: TGTGCCAGCAGCTTTACAGGTACGACCTACGAGCAGTACTTC.

This clone is classed as medium-sized. J is TRBJ1-4 and V is TRBV5-8; maybe TRBD1 (5 bases). V lost 4 bases to trimming and J lost 7 bases, with 8 bases between them. In germline, CDR1 is SGHTS, CDR2 YDEGEE. The CDR3 length is 12 residues. In nucleotides, the CDR3 is TGTGCCAGCAGCAAAAGGGGTGAAAAACTGTTTTTT. Translating gives CASSKRGEKLFF.

The rearrangement links TRBV5-1 to TRBJ1-2; 10 bases align to TRBD1. Germline assignment: CDR1 SGHRS and CDR2 YFSETQ. This CDR3 region has 17 residues. Trimming cost V 4 bases and J 0 bases; bases outside gene matches: 9. The CDR3, as DNA: TGCGCCAGCAGCGCCCTGGGACAGGGGAACTCTAACTATGGCTACACCTTC. This codes for CASSALGQGNSNYGYTF.

DNA for the CDR3: TGTGCCAGCAGTCTCTCTCGGGGAAGTGGAAACACCATATATTTT. Its protein product is CASSLSRGSGNTIYF. This chain uses TRBV7-9 with TRBJ1-3; D call uncertain. This CDR3 region has 15 residues. Germline V gives CDR1 SEHNR, CDR2 FQNEAQ (reference sequence). The V gene lost 6 bases and the J gene lost 3 bases, with 15 bases spanning the gap.

This clone is medium-sized within its sample. CDR3 DNA sequence: TGTGCCAGCTCACCCTTCACGAGCGGACAGGGGCATGGCTACACCTTC. Translating it yields CASSPFTSGQGHGYTF. J is TRBJ1-2 and V is TRBV18, with TRBD1 identical over 9 bases. The CDR3 is 16 residues long. V trimming: 3 bases; J trimming: 6 bases; junction bases outside the gene matches: 11. Germline CDR1 is KGHSH and CDR2 is LQKENI. Together with reference TRBV18 and TRBJ1-2, the CDR3 gives the full variable domain: NAGVMQNPRHLVRRRGQEARLRCSPMKGHSHVYWYRQLPEEGLKFMVYLQKENIIDESGMPKERFSAEFPKEGPSILRIQQVVRGDSAAYFCASSPFTSGQGHGYTFGSGTRLTVV.

By share, this clone ranks as medium-sized. The chain links TRBV18 to TRBJ1-4; no firm D call. With 5 bases removed from V and 8 bases from J, the gap between germline ends came to 15 bases. The CDR3 loop spans 14 amino acids. Germline V gene sequence: CDR1 KGHSH, CDR2 LQKENI. CDR3 sequence (DNA): TGTGCCAGCTCATCCCTAGCGGGGTACGAAAAACTGTTTTTT. Amino acids: CASSSLAGYEKLFF.

By its share, this clone is medium-sized. The chain is built from TRBV10-3 and TRBJ2-7; the D is unclear. V was shortened by 3 bases and J by 4 bases, with 10 bases between the two germline ends. This CDR3 is built from 13 residues. In germline, CDR1 is ENHRY, CDR2 SYGVKD. The CDR3 DNA follows: TGTGCCATCAGTGACGTCCCCACTTACGAGCAGTACTTC. This translates into CAISDVPTYEQYF.

As for this clone: This sample includes further DNA sequences coding for the same CDR3. The chain carries TRBV5-4 and TRBJ2-7, with 11 bases identical to TRBD2. CDR1 is SGHNT, CDR2 YYREEE, per germline (reference sequence). The CDR3 loop spans 14 amino acids. Trimming cost V 4 bases and J 4 bases; bases outside gene matches: 4. Written as DNA, the CDR3 is TGTGCCAGCAGCGCAACTAGCGGGGGTTACGAGCAGTACTTC. Residues: CASSATSGGYEQYF.

The chain is built from TRBV7-2 and TRBJ1-4; D possibly corresponds to TRBD1 (6 bases). This CDR3 has 15 amino acids. CDR1 is SGHTA and CDR2 is FQGNSA in the germline V gene. Trimming pared 2 bases from V and 4 bases from J, leaving 11 bases between. The CDR3 region has the DNA TGTGCCAGCAGCTTATTGGGGGCCTTTAATGAAAAACTGTTTTTT. This encodes CASSLLGAFNEKLFF.

This chain uses TRBV7-9 with TRBJ2-3; D may be TRBD2 (5 bases). This CDR3 is 14 amino acids long. The germline V and J ends were trimmed by 1 base and 1 base, with 6 bases remaining between them. The germline V gene has CDR1 SEHNR and CDR2 FQNEAQ (reference sequence). CDR3 DNA sequence: TGTGCCAGCAGCTTAGACGGGGGCACAGATACGCAGTATTTT. The encoded protein is CASSLDGGTDTQYF.

The chain has TRBV27 and TRBJ1-6; 11 nucleotides align to TRBD1. Unmatched junction bases numbered 6, after V lost 5 bases and J lost 9 bases. In germline, CDR1 is MNHEY, CDR2 SMNVEV (reference sequence). This CDR3 comprises 15 residues. The CDR3 region is CASSTSGTGGSPLHF. The CDR3 DNA is TGTGCCAGCAGTACCTCCGGGACAGGGGGTTCACCCCTCCACTTT.

The rearrangement links TRBV6-1 to TRBJ2-3; 10 bases match TRBD2. The V gene end was trimmed by 3 bases and the J gene end by 2 bases; junction bases not matched to a gene: 2. Per germline, CDR1 MNHNS and CDR2 SASEGT. The CDR3 runs to 15 residues. The CDR3, as DNA: TGTGCCAGCAGTGAGGGACTAGCGCTCACAGATACGCAGTATTTT. It is translated as CASSEGLALTDTQYF.

This clone showed up just a few times. This chain joins TRBV4-2 and TRBJ1-1, with 7 bases identical to TRBD1. The CDR3 covers 16 residues. V shed 0 bases and J 0 bases; nucleotides not matched to a gene: 4. From germline, CDR1 is LGHNA and CDR2 YNFKEQ. CDR3 region: CASSQELDRMNTEAFF. The CDR3, as DNA: TGTGCCAGCAGCCAAGAGTTGGACAGGATGAACACTGAAGCTTTCTTT.

The J gene is TRBJ1-2, the V gene TRBV18; D possibly corresponds to TRBD1 (6 bases). This CDR3 spans 13 amino acids. Trimming left V 3 bases short and J 4 bases short, with 9 bases between. Germline V gene sequence: CDR1 KGHSH, CDR2 LQKENI. CDR3 in DNA: TGTGCCAGCTCACCCGACAGGTCCTATGGCTACACCTTC. Its translation: CASSPDRSYGYTF.

As for this clone: One end of the junction does not line up with germline, which may come from a read error. This chain uses TRBV5-4 with TRBJ2-3; D is possibly TRBD2 (5 bases). The CDR3 extends over 13 amino acids. Per germline, CDR1 SGHNT and CDR2 YYREEE (reference sequence). CDR3 sequence: CASSLASRDTQYF. The CDR3 bases are TGTGCCAGCAGCTTGGCTAGCAGAGATACGCAGTATTTT.

V and J are TRBV5-1 and TRBJ1-1; TRBD1 aligns across 11 bases. V dropped 4 bases and J dropped 4; count of bases not matched to a gene: 6. The germline CDR1 and CDR2 sequences are SGHRS and YFSETQ. The CDR3 totals 15 residues. The CDR3 DNA sequence: TGCGCCAGCAGCCAGGGACAGGGGGGAAGCACTGAAGCTTTCTTT. Amino acid sequence: CASSQGQGGSTEAFF.

This clone has only a few counts. The rearrangement joins TRBV9 to TRBJ1-6; TRBD1 matches 8 bases. Germline lookup yields CDR1 SGDLS and CDR2 YYNGEE. The CDR3 is 18 residues long. J was trimmed by 9 bases and V by 0 bases; bases with no gene match: 14. CDR3 region: CASSVAQGRGRRSSPLHF. The CDR3 DNA reads TGTGCCAGCAGCGTAGCTCAGGGCAGGGGGCGACGAAGTTCACCCCTCCACTTT.

The chain couples TRBV4-2 to TRBJ2-1, with 9 positions matching TRBD2. J gave up 7 bases and V 3 bases, and 10 bases lay outside the gene matches. In germline, CDR1 is LGHNA, CDR2 YNFKEQ. There are 16 residues in the CDR3. The CDR3 DNA sequence: TGTGCCAGCAGCCACGCCCTAGCGGGGCCGCCTAATGAGCAGTTCTTC. Protein sequence: CASSHALAGPPNEQFF.

The chain has TRBV7-9 and TRBJ2-7, with D possibly TRBD2 on 6 matching bases. Deletions cut 1 base from V and 5 bases from J, with 18 bases between. CDR3 length: 16 residues. Germline V gene lookup returns CDR1 SEHNR and CDR2 FQNEAQ (reference sequence). CDR3 coding DNA: TGTGCCAGCAGCTTAGGTGAATGGGGGGTCGGGGACGAGCAGTACTTC. It specifies CASSLGEWGVGDEQYF.

This chain joins TRBV4-2 and TRBJ2-7; 7 bases are shared with TRBD1. Germline assignment: CDR1 LGHNA and CDR2 YNFKEQ. With 5 bases clipped from V and 1 base from J, the junction kept 8 bases outside the gene matches. The CDR3 loop spans 15 amino acids. The DNA of the CDR3 is TGTGCCAGCAGCTCCGGGACAGACGGGTCCTACGAGCAGTACTTC. It specifies CASSSGTDGSYEQYF.

The CDR3 region has the DNA TGTGCCAGCAGTTACGGGGACAGGGGAGGAGAGACCCAGTACTTC. Encoded protein: CASSYGDRGGETQYF. The chain is built from TRBV6-5 and TRBJ2-5; TRBD1 matches at 10 bases. This CDR3 region has 15 residues. V was clipped by 2 bases and J by 4 bases; unmatched bases: 4. The V gene's germline CDR1 is MNHEY and CDR2 SVGAGI.

The chain is built from TRBV11-1 and TRBJ2-2; 8 positions agree with TRBD1. Trimming cost V 6 bases and J 1 base; bases outside gene matches: 1. CDR1 and CDR2 (germline): SGHAT, FQDESV (reference sequence). The CDR3 runs to 14 residues. This CDR3 is CASRGTGNTGELFF. In nucleotides, the CDR3 is TGTGCCAGCAGAGGGACAGGGAACACCGGGGAGCTGTTTTTT.

This sequence joins TRBV5-4 and TRBJ2-3; 11 nucleotides align to TRBD2. The V segment lost 4 bases and the J segment 0 bases; nucleotides outside the gene matches: 4. Looked up from germline, CDR1 is SGHNT and CDR2 is YYREEE (reference sequence). There are 16 residues in the CDR3. CDR3 nucleotide sequence: TGTGCCAGCAGCGGGACTAGCGGCCCGAGCACAGATACGCAGTATTTT. Residues: CASSGTSGPSTDTQYF.

This sequence joins TRBV29-1 and TRBJ1-2, with D unclear. Germline lookup yields CDR1 SQVTM and CDR2 ANQGSEA. The V end lost 3 bases, the J end lost 4 bases, and 15 bases lay between the germline ends. The CDR3 is 14 amino acids. The CDR3 region has the DNA TGCAGCGTTGATACAATCAGGTTAGGCTATGGCTACACCTTC. Residues: CSVDTIRLGYGYTF.